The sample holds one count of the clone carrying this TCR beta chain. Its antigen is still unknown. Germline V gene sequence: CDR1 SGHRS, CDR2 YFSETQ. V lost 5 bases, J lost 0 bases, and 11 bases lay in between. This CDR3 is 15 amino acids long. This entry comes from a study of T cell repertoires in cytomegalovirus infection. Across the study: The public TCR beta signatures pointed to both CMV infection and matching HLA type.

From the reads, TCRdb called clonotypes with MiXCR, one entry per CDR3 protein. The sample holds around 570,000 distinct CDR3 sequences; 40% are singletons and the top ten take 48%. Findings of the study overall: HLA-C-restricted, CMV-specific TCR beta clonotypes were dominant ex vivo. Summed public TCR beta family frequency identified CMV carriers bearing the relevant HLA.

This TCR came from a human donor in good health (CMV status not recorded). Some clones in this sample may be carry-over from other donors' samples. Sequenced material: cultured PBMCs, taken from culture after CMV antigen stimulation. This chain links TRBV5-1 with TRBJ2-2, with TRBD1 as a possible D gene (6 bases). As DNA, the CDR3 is TGCGCCAGCAGTACCGGGACATCGAACACCGGGGAGCTGTTTTTT. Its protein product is CASSTGTSNTGELFF.